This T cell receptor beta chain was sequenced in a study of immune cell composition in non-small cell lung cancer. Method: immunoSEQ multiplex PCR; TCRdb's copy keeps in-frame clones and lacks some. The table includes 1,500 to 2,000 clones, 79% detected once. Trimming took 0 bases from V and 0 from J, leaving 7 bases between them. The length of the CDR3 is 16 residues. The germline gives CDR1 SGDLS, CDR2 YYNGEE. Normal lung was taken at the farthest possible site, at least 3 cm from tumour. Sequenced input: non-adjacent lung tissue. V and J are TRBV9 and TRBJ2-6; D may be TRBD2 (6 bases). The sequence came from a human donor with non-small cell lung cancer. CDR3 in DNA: TGTGCCAGCAGCGTAGGGACTATCTCTGGGGCCAACGTCCTGACTTTC. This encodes CASSVGTISGANVLTF.